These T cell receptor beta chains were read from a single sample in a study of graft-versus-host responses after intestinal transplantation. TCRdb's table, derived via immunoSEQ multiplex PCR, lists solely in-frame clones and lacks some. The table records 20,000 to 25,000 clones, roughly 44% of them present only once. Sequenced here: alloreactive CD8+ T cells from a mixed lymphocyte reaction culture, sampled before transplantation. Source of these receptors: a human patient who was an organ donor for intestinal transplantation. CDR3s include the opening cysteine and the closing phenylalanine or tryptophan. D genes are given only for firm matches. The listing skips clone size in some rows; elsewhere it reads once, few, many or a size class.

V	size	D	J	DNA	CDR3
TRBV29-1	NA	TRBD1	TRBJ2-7	TGCAGCGTTCTGACAGGGGGCACCTACGAGCAGTACTTC	CSVLTGGTYEQYF
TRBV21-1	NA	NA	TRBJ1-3	TGTGCCAGCAGGACAGGGGGTGGAAACACCATATATTTT	CASRTGGGNTIYF
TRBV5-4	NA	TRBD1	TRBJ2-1	TGTGCCAGCAGCTTGGCACCGGGACAGGCGACGAATGAGCAGTTCTTC	CASSLAPGQATNEQFF
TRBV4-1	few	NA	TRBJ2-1	TGCGCCAGCAGCCATCCCCTGGGGAATGAGCAGTTCTTC	CASSHPLGNEQFF
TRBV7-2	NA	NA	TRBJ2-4	TGTGCCAGCAGCTTTCTCCCGCCTGACATTCAGTACTTC	CASSFLPPDIQYF
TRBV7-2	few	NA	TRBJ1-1	TGTGCCAGCAGTCATATGAACACTGAAGCTTTCTTT	CASSHMNTEAFF
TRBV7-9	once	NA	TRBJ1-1	TGTGCCAGCAGGGTGGGGTACGGTTCCACTGGAGCTTTCTTT	CASRVGYGSTGAFF
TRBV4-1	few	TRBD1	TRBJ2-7	TGTGCCAGCAGCTGGGACAGCTCCTACGAGCAGTACTTC	CASSWDSSYEQYF
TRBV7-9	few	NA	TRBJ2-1	TGTGCCAGCAGCCTAGAAAAGAGAGAGCAGTTCTTC	CASSLEKREQFF
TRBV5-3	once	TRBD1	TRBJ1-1	TGTGCCAGAAGCACGACAGGGGAGGACACTGAAGCTTTCTTT	CARSTTGEDTEAFF
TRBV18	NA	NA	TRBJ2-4	TGTGCCAGCTCCCTCGGTCTAGTTGCAAACATTCAGTACTTC	CASSLGLVANIQYF